This TCR beta chain was retrieved from a study of T cell clones after liver transplantation. Study summary: Subjects received no induction therapy and standard immunosuppression until randomization at 12-24 months post-transplant. Draws occurred before transplant, before withdrawal, and after complete or failed withdrawal. Study outcomes and limitations: In 5 of 8 subjects, circulating graft-donor-reactive CD4 TCRbeta sequences fell significantly after transplant.

Sorting of unstimulated PBMCs yielded separate CD3+CD4+ and CD3+CD8+ fractions. The germline V gene has CDR1 SGHDN and CDR2 FVKESK. The ends were cut back, 1 base at V and 7 bases at J, with 16 bases in the middle. This CDR3 contains 15 residues. About this clone itself: The antigen is undetermined.

The assay was immunoSEQ multiplex PCR, and TCRdb's table has in-frame clones only and misses some. The data hold 70,000 to 85,000 clones, with roughly 80% observed a single time. The clonotype was recovered from a human donor who received a liver transplant. The sequences come from CD4+ T cells from blood, collected before liver transplant. The rearrangement uses TRBV14 and TRBJ2-5; tentatively, D is TRBD1 (6 bases). The CDR3 region is CASSQGFQRGGTQYF. CDR3 in DNA: TGTGCCAGCAGCCAAGGGTTCCAGAGAGGGGGGACCCAGTACTTC.